The 30 T cell receptor beta chains given below trace back to one sample, sequenced in a study of Graves' ophthalmopathy and Graves' hyperthyroidism. RNA transcripts were the template, and TCR beta CDR3 regions were amplified from them. First-round RT-PCR used HTBI primers; second-round multiplex PCR followed. TCRdb passed the multiplex PCR reads through MiXCR, listing each CDR3 protein once. Of about 700,000 distinct CDR3 sequences listed, roughly two fifths are singletons. Sequencing was done on a sample of peripheral blood. The receptor source for this set is an adult man with Graves' ophthalmopathy.

This clonotype was recorded a few times. V and J are TRBV29-1 and TRBJ1-5; perhaps TRBD1 as D (5 bases). With 1 base removed from V and 14 bases from J, the gap between germline ends came to 21 bases. There are 14 residues in the CDR3. Germline V lookup: CDR1 SQVTM, CDR2 ANQGSEA. CDR3 coding DNA: TGCAGCGTTGAAGGCGGCAGGGAGAAGGGATACGAGCATTTT. It codes for CSVEGGREKGYEHF. The variable domain in full, completed from reference TRBV29-1 and TRBJ1-5, reads SAVISQKPSRDICQRGTSLTIQCQVDSQVTMMFWYRQQPGQSLTLIATANQGSEATYESGFVIDKFPISRPNLTFSTLTVSNMSPEDSSIYLCSVEGGREKGYEHFGDGTRLSIL.

This clonotype has more than one count but fewer than ten. This sequence joins TRBV20-1 and TRBJ2-5, with a possible D match to TRBD1 (6 bases). The CDR3 runs to 15 residues. The germline V and J ends were trimmed by 3 bases and 0 bases, with 14 bases remaining between them. The germline gives CDR1 DFQATT, CDR2 SNEGSKA (reference sequence). The CDR3 coding sequence is TGCAGTGCTAGTTCCCCGGACAGTTACCAAGAGACCCAGTACTTC. Residues: CSASSPDSYQETQYF.

This clonotype has at least ten counts. The genes are TRBV9 and TRBJ1-4; D not certain. Germline CDR1 is SGDLS and CDR2 is YYNGEE. CDR3 length equals 14 residues. V lost 0 bases, J lost 7 bases, and 10 bases lay in between. The CDR3 DNA reads as TGTGCCAGCAGCGTAGCTGGAGGGTTTGAAAAACTGTTTTTT. Protein: CASSVAGGFEKLFF.

This clonotype occurred a few times. V usage is TRBV20-1 and J usage is TRBJ1-6, with D unclear. The CDR3 has 13 amino acids. Germline values: CDR1 DFQATT, CDR2 SNEGSKA (reference sequence). Trimming shortened V by 1 base and J by 6 bases, and 7 bases separated the two germline ends. The DNA of the CDR3 is TGCAGTGCTAGAGGGGGAGCTAATTCACCCCTCCACTTT. The encoded protein is CSARGGANSPLHF.

J is TRBJ2-2 and V is TRBV10-3, with 9 bases identical to TRBD1. CDR3 length: 14 residues. Germline CDR1 reads ENHRY; CDR2 reads SYGVKD. Trimming cost V 5 bases and J 4 bases; bases outside gene matches: 2. The CDR3 loop is CAISRTGVTGELFF. CDR3 bases: TGTGCCATCAGTCGGACAGGGGTCACCGGGGAGCTGTTTTTT.

The genes are TRBV7-9 and TRBJ2-7; 10 bases match TRBD2. The J call could be wrong; TRBJ2-1 is a better fit for the DNA end. From germline, CDR1 is SEHNR and CDR2 FQNEAQ (reference sequence). CDR3 length equals 17 residues. CDR3 coding DNA: TGTGCCAGCAGCCCGTCACTAGCGGGGCTGTGGGGCAATGAGCAGTTCTTC. Translating it yields CASSPSLAGLWGNEQFF.

The chain couples TRBV7-8 to TRBJ2-5; D is tentatively TRBD1 or TRBD2 (7 bases each). Germline CDR1 SGHVS, CDR2 FQNEAQ. V was cut by 4 bases and J by 4 bases, with 19 bases left in between. The CDR3 covers 16 residues. The CDR3 DNA is TGTGCCAGCAGCTCGCTAGAATCAGGGGGGGGAGAGACCCAGTACTTC. This gives the protein CASSSLESGGGETQYF.

This chain uses TRBV29-1 with TRBJ1-4; D is unclear. The germline V and J ends were trimmed by 5 bases and 7 bases, with 20 bases remaining between them. The CDR3 totals 15 residues. Germline values: CDR1 SQVTM, CDR2 ANQGSEA. The CDR3 nucleotides are TGCAGCGTTAGGGCCGGGAGGGCGCATGGTGAAAAACTGTTTTTT. It yields the protein CSVRAGRAHGEKLFF.

Details on this clonotype: Since no conserved phenylalanine or tryptophan closes the CDR3, a read error is the likely cause. The limits of the CDR3 on the DNA are not certain, so only TCRdb's listed CDR3 is given. This chain links TRBV29-1 with TRBJ1-2. Counting both end residues, the CDR3 totals 16 amino acids. Germline V CDR1 and CDR2: SQVTM, ANQGSEA. The CDR3 protein is CSVEGGTLTSNYGYTA.

V and J are TRBV7-2 and TRBJ2-5, with D possibly matching TRBD2 (5 bases). The V gene lost 6 bases and the J gene lost 0 bases, with 14 bases spanning the gap. The CDR3 spans 15 residues. Looked up from germline, CDR1 is SGHTA and CDR2 is FQGNSA. As DNA, the CDR3 is TGTGCCAGCAGTTTGGAGGCAGTGTACCAAGAGACCCAGTACTTC. Residues: CASSLEAVYQETQYF. The full variable domain, its missing parts supplied by reference TRBV7-2 and TRBJ2-5, is GAGVSQSPSNKVTEKGKDVELRCDPISGHTALYWYRQSLGQGLEFLIYFQGNSAPDKSGLPSDRFSAERTGGSVSTLTIQRTQQEDSAVYLCASSLEAVYQETQYFGPGTRLLVL.

This clonotype was recorded a few times. The chain employs TRBV2 and TRBJ1-2; 7 positions match TRBD1. The CDR3 totals 19 residues. Germline V CDR1 and CDR2: SNHLY, FYNNEI. Trimming cost V 6 bases and J 4 bases; bases outside gene matches: 23. The CDR3 DNA is TGTGCCAGCAGACCGAACAACGGCCAGGGGGTCTTACCGCTCTATGGCTACACCTTC. It yields the protein CASRPNNGQGVLPLYGYTF.

The chain has TRBV10-3 and TRBJ1-5, with a weak D call TRBD1 (5 bases). V dropped 10 bases and J dropped 3 bases, with 13 bases sitting between them. Germline-derived CDR1 and CDR2 are ENHRY and SYGVKD. The CDR3 runs to 13 residues. CDR3 in amino acids: CASIDRINQPQHF. The CDR3 DNA reads as TGTGCCAGCATTGACAGAATCAATCAGCCCCAGCATTTT.

Concerning this clonotype itself: A much larger clone is a single base away; this may be a read error. This chain connects TRBV19 to TRBJ1-4, with a tentative D call TRBD1 (6 bases). Germline V lookup: CDR1 LNHDA, CDR2 SQIVND (reference sequence). This CDR3 comprises 14 residues. Trimming removed 3 bases from V and 7 bases from J, with 12 bases in between. The CDR3 sequence: CASSMRQVGEKLFF. The CDR3, as DNA: TGTGCCAGTAGTATGCGACAGGTTGGTGAAAAACTGTTTTTT.

CDR3 DNA: TGTGCCACCAGCAGAGATCGACAGGGGGGCACAGATACGCAGTATTTT. Its translation: CATSRDRQGGTDTQYF. The chain employs TRBV15 and TRBJ2-3, with 9 nucleotides matching TRBD1. Germline CDR1 is LNHNV and CDR2 is YYDKDF (reference sequence). The CDR3 spans 16 residues. V shed 0 bases, J shed 1 base, and the junction held 2 bases outside the gene matches.

This clonotype was seen more than once but under ten times. The rearrangement links TRBV20-1 to TRBJ1-1; 7 positions match TRBD1. The germline CDR1 and CDR2 sequences are DFQATT and SNEGSKA (reference sequence). The CDR3 runs 15 residues. V lost 1 base and J lost 0; bases outside the gene matches: 5. Here the CDR3 reads CSARGQGGMNTEAFF. DNA for the CDR3: TGCAGTGCTAGAGGTCAGGGGGGCATGAACACTGAAGCTTTCTTT.

The rearrangement uses TRBV5-1 and TRBJ1-2, with D unresolved. In germline, CDR1 is SGHRS, CDR2 YFSETQ. CDR3 size: 14 residues. V lost 4 bases and J 4 bases, leaving 14 bases between the germline ends. Here the CDR3 reads CASSPRTETYGYTF. CDR3 DNA: TGCGCCAGCAGCCCACGGACGGAGACCTATGGCTACACCTTC.

This clonotype has a count of ten or more. The chain joins TRBV20-1 to TRBJ2-5; TRBD2 is a possible D gene (5 bases). The length of the CDR3 is 12 residues. V was shortened by 6 bases and J by 4 bases, with 12 bases between the two germline ends. The germline CDR1 and CDR2 sequences are DFQATT and SNEGSKA (reference sequence). The CDR3 region is CSAVDRGETQYF. For the CDR3, the DNA is TGCAGTGCGGTGGACCGGGGAGAGACCCAGTACTTC.

This clonotype came up many times. The chain has TRBV19 and TRBJ2-5, with TRBD1 matching 11 bases. After removal of 8 bases from V and 4 bases from J, the junction contained 6 bases not matched to a gene. This CDR3 has 14 residues. Germline V gene data show CDR1 as LNHDA and CDR2 as SQIVND (reference sequence). The DNA of the CDR3 is TGTGCCAGTCGCGAGGACAGGGGGCGAGAGACCCAGTACTTC. Translation: CASREDRGRETQYF.

This clonotype has a count of ten or more. The chain recombines TRBV19 with TRBJ1-1; 7 nucleotides line up with TRBD1. The CDR3 has 11 amino acids. The V and J ends lost 6 bases and 10 bases, in that order; junction bases with no gene match: 5. CDR1 and CDR2 from the germline V gene are LNHDA and SQIVND (reference sequence). The CDR3 loop is CASSRQGRAFF. In DNA, the CDR3 is TGTGCCAGTAGCCGACAGGGTAGAGCTTTCTTT.

This clonotype was found many times. The chain joins TRBV7-2 to TRBJ2-7, with D unresolved. There are 15 residues in the CDR3. CDR1 and CDR2 (germline): SGHTA, FQGNSA. V lost 0 bases, J lost 2 bases, and 11 bases lay in between. The DNA of the CDR3 is TGTGCCAGCAGCTTAGCGCATCTCCCCGCCTACGAGCAGTACTTC. Its translation: CASSLAHLPAYEQYF.

This clonotype has a count of ten or more. This chain joins TRBV12-3 or TRBV12-4 and TRBJ1-2; unclear D gene. V was shortened by 2 bases and J by 1 base, with 2 bases between the two germline ends. The CDR3 is 12 amino acids. The CDR3 loop is CASSLSNYGYTF. CDR3 bases: TGTGCCAGCAGTTTAAGTAACTATGGCTACACCTTC.

Worth noting for this clonotype: This may arise from a read error, as a much more abundant clone is one base away. The chain has TRBV19 and TRBJ1-5; D is unclear. The ends were cut back, 6 bases at V and 0 bases at J, with 12 bases in the middle. This CDR3 contains 15 residues. Germline CDR1 and CDR2: LNHDA and SQIVND (reference sequence). The CDR3 DNA reads as TGTGCCAGTAGCCTAAGACACGATAGCAATCAGCCCCAGCATTTT. Its protein is CASSLRHDSNQPQHF.

The table lists this clonotype with many counts. The V gene is TRBV19, the J gene TRBJ1-6; TRBD1 agrees at 7 bases. The CDR3 runs 14 residues. J was trimmed by 7 bases and V by 8 bases; bases with no gene match: 8. The germline gives CDR1 LNHDA, CDR2 SQIVND (reference sequence). The CDR3 loop reads CASHTGQANSPLHF. For the CDR3, the DNA is TGTGCCAGTCATACCGGACAGGCGAATTCACCCCTCCACTTT.

On this clonotype itself: An end of the junction does not agree with germline; a read error may underlie this. J is TRBJ1-5 and V is TRBV10-2; tentatively, D is TRBD1 (6 bases). The germline V gene has CDR1 WSHSY and CDR2 SAAADI. The CDR3 length is 15 residues. CDR3 coding DNA: TGTGCCAGCAGACACGACAGGCCGGGCCTGTGGACCCAGCATTTT. Amino acids: CASRHDRPGLWTQHF.

The table lists this clonotype with a few counts. The chain carries TRBV9 and TRBJ2-2, with D unresolved. V lost 1 base, J lost 0 bases, and 4 bases lay in between. The V gene's germline CDR1 is SGDLS and CDR2 YYNGEE. This CDR3 is built from 14 residues. The CDR3 here is CASSVLTNTGELFF. The DNA of the CDR3 is TGTGCCAGCAGCGTACTGACGAACACCGGGGAGCTGTTTTTT.

This clonotype was seen many times. V usage is TRBV15 and J usage is TRBJ1-4, with a possible D match to TRBD1 (5 bases). Trimming took off 1 base at V and 7 bases at J, with 7 bases between the two ends. Germline lookup yields CDR1 LNHNV and CDR2 YYDKDF (reference sequence). CDR3 length: 13 amino acids. CDR3: CATSRARVEKLFF. CDR3 in DNA: TGTGCCACCAGCAGAGCCAGGGTTGAAAAACTGTTTTTT.

The J gene is TRBJ1-5, the V gene TRBV24-1, with D perhaps matching TRBD1 (5 bases). CDR3 size: 15 residues. V was trimmed by 5 bases and J by 11 bases, leaving 21 bases between them. CDR1 is KGHDR and CDR2 is SFDVKD in the germline V gene. The CDR3 coding sequence is TGTGCCACCAGTGTCCCAGGGCCCGGACTTACGGCCCAGCATTTT. Translation gives CATSVPGPGLTAQHF.

This chain links TRBV7-9 with TRBJ1-1; D is possibly TRBD1 (5 bases). Germline V CDR1 and CDR2: SEHNR, FQNEAQ (reference sequence). The CDR3 is 16 residues long. The V gene lost 0 bases and the J gene lost 5 bases, with 16 bases spanning the gap. CDR3 region: CASSLAPQGAGTEAFF. CDR3 nucleotide sequence: TGTGCCAGCAGCTTAGCGCCCCAGGGTGCGGGTACTGAAGCTTTCTTT.

This clonotype was found a few times. The chain links TRBV6-6 to TRBJ1-2, with 7 bases fitting TRBD1. Trimming cost V 7 bases and J 0 bases; bases outside gene matches: 8. The germline V gene encodes CDR1 MNHNY and CDR2 SVGAGI (reference sequence). The CDR3 runs to 15 residues. The DNA of the CDR3 is TGTGCCAGCACCCGGGGGGACAGCTCTAACTATGGCTACACCTTC. It is translated as CASTRGDSSNYGYTF.

The genes are TRBV25-1 and TRBJ1-2; D possibly corresponds to TRBD1 (5 bases). V was clipped by 6 bases and J by 4 bases, with 24 bases between them. Germline assignment: CDR1 MGHDK and CDR2 SYGVNS. CDR3 length: 17 amino acids. Here the CDR3 reads CASSTRDLGELSYGYTF. Written as DNA, the CDR3 is TGTGCCAGCAGCACCCGGGACCTGGGGGAGTTATCCTATGGCTACACCTTC.